Listed below are T cell receptor beta chains from one sample, sequenced in a study of blood T cells in healthy people across ages. A single record per CDR3 protein comes from TCRdb applying MiXCR to the 5' RACE reads. The table records 1.5 million to 2 million distinct CDR3 sequences, almost 35% of them present only once. Material: blood. These receptors all stem from a young woman in good health. Each CDR3 is given with its conserved first and last residue. D genes are given only for firm matches. Clone size appears in some rows only: once, few, many, or a class for an expanded clone.

abundance: few
j_gene: TRBJ2-7
v_gene: TRBV3-1
d_gene: TRBD2
CDR3nt: TGTGCCAGCAGCCATGGCGGGGGGCCCTCCTACGAGCAGTACTTC
CDR3aa: CASSHGGGPSYEQYF

abundance: once
j_gene: TRBJ2-1
v_gene: TRBV5-4
d_gene: NA
CDR3nt: TGTGCCAGCAGCTTGCGGCAGGGCGGTAGCAATGAGCAGTTCTTC
CDR3aa: CASSLRQGGSNEQFF

abundance: NA
j_gene: TRBJ2-2
v_gene: TRBV5-1
d_gene: NA
CDR3nt: TGCGCCAGCAGCTTTGACACGTTCGCGAACACCGGGGAACTGTTTTTT
CDR3aa: CASSFDTFANTGELFF

abundance: NA
j_gene: TRBJ1-4
v_gene: TRBV27
d_gene: NA
CDR3nt: TGTGCCAGCAGTCCGCTCCCAACTAATGAAAAACTGTTTTTT
CDR3aa: CASSPLPTNEKLFF

abundance: few
j_gene: TRBJ2-1
v_gene: TRBV20-1
d_gene: TRBD1
CDR3nt: TGCAGTGCCTCCGGGACAGAGTACAATGAGCAGTTCTTC
CDR3aa: CSASGTEYNEQFF

abundance: NA
j_gene: TRBJ2-1
v_gene: TRBV4-1
d_gene: TRBD2
CDR3nt: TGCGCCGGCAGCCAAGTAGGGACTAGTAGTAATGAGCAGTTCTTC
CDR3aa: CAGSQVGTSSNEQFF

abundance: few
j_gene: TRBJ2-3
v_gene: TRBV28
d_gene: TRBD1
CDR3nt: TGTGCCCTATCGGGACAGGGGAAGACAGATACGCAGTATTTT
CDR3aa: CALSGQGKTDTQYF

abundance: NA
j_gene: TRBJ1-5
v_gene: TRBV6-1
d_gene: NA
CDR3nt: TGTGCCAGCAGTGAGGGCAGGCAAACGAATCAGCCCCAGCATTTT
CDR3aa: CASSEGRQTNQPQHF

abundance: few
j_gene: TRBJ2-4
v_gene: TRBV5-1
d_gene: TRBD1
CDR3nt: TGCGCCAGCAGCCAGGAGGGACAGGGCTGGGGCATTCAGTACTTC
CDR3aa: CASSQEGQGWGIQYF

abundance: few
j_gene: TRBJ1-2
v_gene: TRBV5-1
d_gene: NA
CDR3nt: TGCGCCAGCAGCTTGGGGAGGGAGATACACTATGGCTACACCTTC
CDR3aa: CASSLGREIHYGYTF

abundance: NA
j_gene: TRBJ2-7
v_gene: TRBV20-1
d_gene: NA
CDR3nt: TGCAGTGCGAGCTTGGGTTACTACGAGCAGTACTTC
CDR3aa: CSASLGYYEQYF

abundance: NA
j_gene: TRBJ1-1
v_gene: TRBV4-1
d_gene: NA
CDR3nt: TGCGCCGGCAGCCCATTAGACAGATTGAACACTGAAGCTTTCTTT
CDR3aa: CAGSPLDRLNTEAFF

abundance: NA
j_gene: TRBJ2-7
v_gene: TRBV7-9
d_gene: NA
CDR3nt: TGTGCCAGCAGCTCACCAGGGTACGGCTACGAGCAGTACTTC
CDR3aa: CASSSPGYGYEQYF

abundance: many
j_gene: TRBJ2-5
v_gene: TRBV29-1
d_gene: NA
CDR3nt: TGCAGCGTTGGACGGGACTCCCCTGGGGCGAGAGAGACCCAGTACTTC
CDR3aa: CSVGRDSPGARETQYF

abundance: NA
j_gene: TRBJ2-5
v_gene: TRBV7-9
d_gene: TRBD2
CDR3nt: TGTGCCAGCAGCTTAGCCTCAGCGGGAGGGAGGGAGACCCTGTACTTC
CDR3aa: CASSLASAGGRETLYF

abundance: NA
j_gene: TRBJ1-6
v_gene: TRBV6-5
d_gene: TRBD1
CDR3nt: TGTGCCAGCAGTTGGGACAGCGTACGCTCACCCCTCCACTTT
CDR3aa: CASSWDSVRSPLHF

abundance: NA
j_gene: TRBJ2-1
v_gene: TRBV6-2/TRBV6-3
d_gene: NA
CDR3nt: TGTGCCAGCAGCCCAGCGGGCCTGGCCTTTAATGAGCAGTTCTTC
CDR3aa: CASSPAGLAFNEQFF

abundance: NA
j_gene: TRBJ2-5
v_gene: TRBV6-2/TRBV6-3
d_gene: NA
CDR3nt: TGTGCCAGCAGAGCTCCCTCAGCGGTCCAAGAGACCCTGTACTTC
CDR3aa: CASRAPSAVQETLYF

abundance: NA
j_gene: TRBJ2-5
v_gene: TRBV5-1
d_gene: TRBD2
CDR3nt: TGCGCCAGCAGCTACGGTAGCGGGGGGGGAGACGCCCAGTACTTC
CDR3aa: CASSYGSGGGDAQYF

abundance: few
j_gene: TRBJ2-7
v_gene: TRBV15
d_gene: TRBD2
CDR3nt: TGTGCCACCAGCAGAGATCGCGGAGTAGCGGGACTCTCCTACGAGCAGTACTTC
CDR3aa: CATSRDRGVAGLSYEQYF

abundance: NA
j_gene: TRBJ2-1
v_gene: TRBV20-1
d_gene: TRBD2
CDR3nt: TGCAGTGCTAGAATATATAGCGGGGGCAATTACAATGAGCAGTTCTTC
CDR3aa: CSARIYSGGNYNEQFF

abundance: NA
j_gene: TRBJ2-6
v_gene: TRBV9
d_gene: NA
CDR3nt: TGTGCCAGCAGCCCCGGATCCCGCTTCATACTCTGGGCCAACGTCCTGACTTTC
CDR3aa: CASSPGSRFILWANVLTF

abundance: few
j_gene: TRBJ2-3
v_gene: TRBV9
d_gene: TRBD2
CDR3nt: TGTGCCAGCAGCGTAGGACCTAGCGGGAGATCCACAGATACGCAGTATTTT
CDR3aa: CASSVGPSGRSTDTQYF

abundance: once
j_gene: TRBJ1-4
v_gene: TRBV12-3/TRBV12-4
d_gene: TRBD1
CDR3nt: TGTGCCAGCACTCTGACAGGGGGCTATGAAAAACTGTTTTTT
CDR3aa: CASTLTGGYEKLFF

abundance: NA
j_gene: TRBJ1-1
v_gene: TRBV5-5
d_gene: NA
CDR3nt: TGTGCCAGCAGCTTGGGGGTAATTACTGAAGCTTTCTTT
CDR3aa: CASSLGVITEAFF

abundance: few
j_gene: TRBJ2-1
v_gene: TRBV5-1
d_gene: NA
CDR3nt: TGCGCCAGCAGGTTATACTTAGCCAATGGGAATGAGCAGTTCTTC
CDR3aa: CASRLYLANGNEQFF

abundance: many
j_gene: TRBJ2-1
v_gene: TRBV11-2
d_gene: NA
CDR3nt: TGTGCCAGCAGCTTGGGACTGGACTTCAATGAGCAGTTCTTC
CDR3aa: CASSLGLDFNEQFF

abundance: few
j_gene: TRBJ2-3
v_gene: TRBV3-1
d_gene: TRBD2
CDR3nt: TGTGCCAGCAGCCAAAAGCGGGGGACGACAGATACGCAGTATTTT
CDR3aa: CASSQKRGTTDTQYF

abundance: NA
j_gene: TRBJ2-6
v_gene: TRBV25-1
d_gene: NA
CDR3nt: TGTGCCAGCAGTGGTGGAAGGGGTAGGTCTGGGGCCAACGTCCTGACTTTC
CDR3aa: CASSGGRGRSGANVLTF

abundance: NA
j_gene: TRBJ1-1
v_gene: TRBV7-2
d_gene: TRBD1
CDR3nt: TGTGCCAGCAGGGCTACAGGGGGGACCAACACTGAAGCTTTCTTT
CDR3aa: CASRATGGTNTEAFF

abundance: NA
j_gene: TRBJ1-2
v_gene: TRBV2
d_gene: TRBD1
CDR3nt: TGTGCCAGCGGGACTCCGGACAGGAACTATGGCTACACCTTC
CDR3aa: CASGTPDRNYGYTF

abundance: NA
j_gene: TRBJ1-1
v_gene: TRBV20-1
d_gene: NA
CDR3nt: TGCAGTGCTAGAGACGGGGGCGAAGGGGTGGAGACTGAAGTTTTCTTT
CDR3aa: CSARDGGEGVETEVFF

abundance: few
j_gene: TRBJ2-5
v_gene: TRBV6-2/TRBV6-3
d_gene: NA
CDR3nt: TGTGCCAGCAAGGGCAGGGGCGGTGAGACCCAGTACTTC
CDR3aa: CASKGRGGETQYF

abundance: NA
j_gene: TRBJ2-1
v_gene: TRBV4-1
d_gene: NA
CDR3nt: TGCGCCAGCAGCCAAGTCTTCGGAGATGAGCAGTTCTTC
CDR3aa: CASSQVFGDEQFF

abundance: NA
j_gene: TRBJ1-1
v_gene: TRBV5-1
d_gene: TRBD1
CDR3nt: TGCGCCAGCAGCTCCGGACAGGGGGCGCTGGGGAGGACTGAAGCTTTCTTT
CDR3aa: CASSSGQGALGRTEAFF

abundance: few
j_gene: TRBJ2-3
v_gene: TRBV29-1
d_gene: NA
CDR3nt: TGCAGCGTTGTACGCCTAACAGATACGCAGTATTTT
CDR3aa: CSVVRLTDTQYF

abundance: NA
j_gene: TRBJ2-7
v_gene: TRBV27
d_gene: NA
CDR3nt: TGTGCCAGCAGGGACACCAACTCCTACGAGCAGTACTTC
CDR3aa: CASRDTNSYEQYF

abundance: few
j_gene: TRBJ2-3
v_gene: TRBV20-1
d_gene: NA
CDR3nt: TGCAGTGCTAGGGGCCAGGGAGGTACAGATACGCAGTATTTT
CDR3aa: CSARGQGGTDTQYF

abundance: NA
j_gene: TRBJ2-5
v_gene: TRBV30
d_gene: TRBD2
CDR3nt: TGTGCCTGGGGACGCGGGGGGGCATTGAAGACCCAGTACTTC
CDR3aa: CAWGRGGALKTQYF

abundance: NA
j_gene: TRBJ1-2
v_gene: TRBV29-1
d_gene: TRBD1
CDR3nt: TGCAGCGTTGGGACAGGGGGCTCTCGTTATGGCTACACCTTC
CDR3aa: CSVGTGGSRYGYTF

abundance: NA
j_gene: TRBJ2-7
v_gene: TRBV4-1
d_gene: TRBD1
CDR3nt: TGCGCCAGCAGCCACCCACAGGGGACAAAGGGCGAGCAGTACTTC
CDR3aa: CASSHPQGTKGEQYF

abundance: NA
j_gene: TRBJ2-4
v_gene: TRBV5-6
d_gene: NA
CDR3nt: TGTGCCAGCAGCTTTAGGGGGACAGCCAAAAACATTCAGTACTTC
CDR3aa: CASSFRGTAKNIQYF

abundance: NA
j_gene: TRBJ2-3
v_gene: TRBV3-1
d_gene: NA
CDR3nt: TGTGCCAGCAGCCAGGGGGGAGGAAGGGCGAATACGCAGTATTTT
CDR3aa: CASSQGGGRANTQYF

abundance: few
j_gene: TRBJ1-6
v_gene: TRBV7-6
d_gene: NA
CDR3nt: TGTGCCAGCAGCCTAAGGGATTCGGGGAATTCACCCCTCCACTTT
CDR3aa: CASSLRDSGNSPLHF

abundance: NA
j_gene: TRBJ2-1
v_gene: TRBV7-2
d_gene: NA
CDR3nt: TGTGCCAGCAGCTTAGGCGGCGGGCATTACAATGAGCAGTTCTTC
CDR3aa: CASSLGGGHYNEQFF

abundance: NA
j_gene: TRBJ2-3
v_gene: TRBV9
d_gene: NA
CDR3nt: TGTGCCAACACCCGTGAGGGCAGGGTGTCAGATACGCAGTATTTT
CDR3aa: CANTREGRVSDTQYF

abundance: few
j_gene: TRBJ2-3
v_gene: TRBV20-1
d_gene: NA
CDR3nt: TGCAGTGCGTCCGGTTGGGGAAGCACAGATACGCAGTATTTT
CDR3aa: CSASGWGSTDTQYF

abundance: few
j_gene: TRBJ2-2
v_gene: TRBV12-3/TRBV12-4
d_gene: TRBD2
CDR3nt: TGTGCCAGCAGTTCCGTCCCTAGCGGGAGCACCGGGGAGCTGTTTTTT
CDR3aa: CASSSVPSGSTGELFF

abundance: few
j_gene: TRBJ2-1
v_gene: TRBV10-3
d_gene: NA
CDR3nt: TGTGCCATCAGTGACAGTCTTGGGGAAGAGACCCAGTTCTTC
CDR3aa: CAISDSLGEETQFF

abundance: many
j_gene: TRBJ2-1
v_gene: TRBV12-3/TRBV12-4
d_gene: TRBD1
CDR3nt: TGTGCCAGCAGTTTACTGGGACAGTACAATGAGCAGTTCTTC
CDR3aa: CASSLLGQYNEQFF

abundance: NA
j_gene: TRBJ1-1
v_gene: TRBV5-1
d_gene: NA
CDR3nt: TGCGCCAGCAGCTTGGAAAGGGAAGACGCTTTCTTT
CDR3aa: CASSLEREDAFF

abundance: NA
j_gene: TRBJ2-1
v_gene: TRBV20-1
d_gene: TRBD2
CDR3nt: TGCAGTGCTAGAGATCCAACTAGCGGGTTCTACAATGAGCAGTTCTTC
CDR3aa: CSARDPTSGFYNEQFF

abundance: NA
j_gene: TRBJ2-3
v_gene: TRBV21-1
d_gene: NA
CDR3nt: TGTGCCAGCAGCACGCGAGAGCCAGATACGCAGTATTTT
CDR3aa: CASSTREPDTQYF

abundance: few
j_gene: TRBJ2-5
v_gene: TRBV15
d_gene: TRBD1
CDR3nt: TGTGCCACCAGCAAGGAACAGGGGATTGGGACCCAGTACTTC
CDR3aa: CATSKEQGIGTQYF